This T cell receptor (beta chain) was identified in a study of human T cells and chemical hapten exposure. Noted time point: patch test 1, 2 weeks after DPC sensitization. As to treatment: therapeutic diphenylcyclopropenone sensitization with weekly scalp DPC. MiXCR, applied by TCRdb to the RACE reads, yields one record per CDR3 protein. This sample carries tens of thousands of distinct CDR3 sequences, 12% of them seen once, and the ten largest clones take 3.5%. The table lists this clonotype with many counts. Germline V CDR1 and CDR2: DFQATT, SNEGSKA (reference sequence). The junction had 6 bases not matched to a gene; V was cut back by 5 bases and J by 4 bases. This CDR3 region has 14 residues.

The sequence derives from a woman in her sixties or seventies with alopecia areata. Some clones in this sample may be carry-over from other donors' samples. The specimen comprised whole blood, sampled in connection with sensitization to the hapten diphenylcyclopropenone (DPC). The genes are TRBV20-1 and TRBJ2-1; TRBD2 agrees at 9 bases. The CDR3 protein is CSAPRGGAYNEQFF. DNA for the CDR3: TGCAGTGCTCCCCGCGGGGGGGCTTACAATGAGCAGTTCTTC.